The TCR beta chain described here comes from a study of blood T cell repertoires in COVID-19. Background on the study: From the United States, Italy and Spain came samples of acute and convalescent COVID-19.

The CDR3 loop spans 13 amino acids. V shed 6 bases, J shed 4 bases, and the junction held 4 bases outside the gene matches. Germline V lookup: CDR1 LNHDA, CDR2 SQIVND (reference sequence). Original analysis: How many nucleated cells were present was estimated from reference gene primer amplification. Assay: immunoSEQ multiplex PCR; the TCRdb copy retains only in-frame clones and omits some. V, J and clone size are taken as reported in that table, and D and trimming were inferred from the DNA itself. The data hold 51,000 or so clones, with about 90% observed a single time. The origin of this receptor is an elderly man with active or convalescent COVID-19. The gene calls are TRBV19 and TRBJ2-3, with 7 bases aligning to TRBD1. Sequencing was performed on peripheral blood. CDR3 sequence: CASSNRGSDTQYF. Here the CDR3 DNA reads TGTGCCAGTAGCAACAGGGGATCAGATACGCAGTATTTT.